These T cell receptor beta chains were read from a single sample in a study of PD-L1 blockade in urothelial cancer. Sequenced by immunoSEQ multiplex PCR; TCRdb stores in-frame clones only, minus some. The repertoire holds under 55,000 clones, under 90% seen once, with roughly 3.3% in the top ten. Sequenced here: PBMCs, sampled around atezolizumab (anti-PD-L1) treatment. These receptors were obtained from a man between 65 and 80 years old with urothelial cancer. Both conserved end residues are part of each CDR3. The order of the fields is V gene, CDR3 protein.

>TRBV18
CASSIYSFRGEKLFF
>TRBV15
CATSRQTGVADTQYF
>TRBV28
CASTIIGGRTEAFF
>TRBV5-6
CASSLVGDQPQHF
>TRBV14
CASSSTVSGANVLTF
>TRBV7-2
CASSFGTRTYEQYF
>TRBV28
CASSLGQYTEAFF
>TRBV7-2
CASSPRPTGSKYEQYF
>TRBV6-5
CASSYSQGSMNTEAFF
>TRBV29-1
CSVEDPRGKSYGYTF
>TRBV30
CAWNRGSLYEQYF
>TRBV28
CASSSQGPPGYTF
>TRBV4-2
CASSRDTTNYGYTF
>TRBV21-1
CASSKVSGGPLSGANVLTF
>TRBV5-1
CASSLLEGVRTEAFF